A selection of T cell receptor beta chains follows, all from one sample in a study of blood T cells in healthy people across ages. TCRdb itself ran the 5' RACE reads through MiXCR, one entry per CDR3 protein. The sample lists some 1.5 million distinct CDR3 sequences; roughly 30% were seen once. Sequencing used blood. The origin of the receptors is a woman aged 25 to 39 in good health. Both conserved end residues are part of each CDR3. A D gene is named only where the DNA matches it firmly. Only part of the rows carry a size: once, few, many, or a class if the clone is expanded.

>TRBV20-1|TRBJ2-5|TRBD1|many
TGCAGTGCTAGGATTGACAGGGGGCGTACGACCCAGTACTTC
CSARIDRGRTTQYF
>TRBV7-2|TRBJ2-1|NA|NA
TGTGCCAGCAGCTTCTCCGGGGCCAAGGGTCAGTTCTTC
CASSFSGAKGQFF
>TRBV5-1|TRBJ1-1|NA|few
TGCGCCAGCAGCCTCGGAGGTGCAGGTACAATGAACACTGAAGCTTTCTTT
CASSLGGAGTMNTEAFF
>TRBV11-2|TRBJ2-1|NA|many
TGTGCCAGCAGCGCCCGGGACTCCTACAATGAGCAGTTCTTC
CASSARDSYNEQFF
>TRBV28|TRBJ1-2|NA|NA
TGTGCCAGCAGTTTCCCAAGCTCTAACTATGGCTACACCTTC
CASSFPSSNYGYTF
>TRBV2|TRBJ2-7|TRBD1|few
TGTGCCAGCAGTTCCCGGACAGGTGAATACGAGCAGTACTTC
CASSSRTGEYEQYF
>TRBV7-2|TRBJ1-1|TRBD1|many
TGTGCCAGCAGCTACGGACAGGGGAACACTGAAGCTTTCTTT
CASSYGQGNTEAFF
>TRBV28|TRBJ2-3|TRBD2|many
TGTGCCAGCAGCCCCACTAGCGGGGGGTACTTCACAGATACGCAGTATTTT
CASSPTSGGYFTDTQYF
>TRBV5-5|TRBJ2-7|TRBD1|many
TGTGCCAGCAGCGTGACAGGGGTTGCATACGAGCAGTACTTC
CASSVTGVAYEQYF
>TRBV2|TRBJ1-5|NA|NA
TGTGCCAGCAGTGGAGTAAGGGGTGGTATCCGGCCCCAGCATTTT
CASSGVRGGIRPQHF
>TRBV6-2/TRBV6-3|TRBJ1-5|TRBD1|NA
TGTGCCAGCAGTCGGCCCCGGGAGACAGGGGGTGGCTATCAGCCCCAGCATTTT
CASSRPRETGGGYQPQHF
>TRBV20-1|TRBJ2-5|NA|NA
TGCAGTGCTAGAGATGGGGGGAAAAAAGAGACCCAGTACTTC
CSARDGGKKETQYF
>TRBV15|TRBJ1-2|NA|many
TGTGCCACCAGCAGAGAACCAGGGGTAGGCTACACCTTC
CATSREPGVGYTF
>TRBV20-1|TRBJ2-5|NA|few
TGCAGTGCTCGACTGCATCTTGGGGGGCGAGAGACCCAGTACTTC
CSARLHLGGRETQYF
>TRBV4-2|TRBJ2-7|TRBD2|few
TGTGCCAGCAGCCAAGTTGCTCTAGCGGGGGGGACCTACGAGCAGTACTTC
CASSQVALAGGTYEQYF
>TRBV24-1|TRBJ2-5|TRBD1|many
TGTGCCACCAGTGACCCGGACAGGGTGGAGACCCAGTACTTC
CATSDPDRVETQYF
>TRBV5-4|TRBJ2-3|NA|few
TGTGCCAGCAGCTCCGGACAGCAGCTGAGCACAGATACGCAGTATTTT
CASSSGQQLSTDTQYF
>TRBV9|TRBJ2-3|TRBD2|NA
TGTGCCAGCAGCGCAAGCGGGACCCCTGCCTCAGATACGCAGTATTTT
CASSASGTPASDTQYF
>TRBV7-2|TRBJ2-7|NA|NA
TGTGCCAGCAGCTTAATAGATTCGACCGAGCAGTACTTC
CASSLIDSTEQYF
>TRBV20-1|TRBJ2-5|NA|many
TGCAGTGCCCATCCCCGTCTCGGGGGAGAGACCCAGTACTTC
CSAHPRLGGETQYF
>TRBV28|TRBJ2-5|NA|many
TGTGCCAGCAGTGCGTCCGACCCTATTGTTGAGCAGTACTTC
CASSASDPIVEQYF
>TRBV30|TRBJ1-2|TRBD1|NA
TGTGCCTGGAGCGTAGGGGGCGTCCGGGGCTACACCTTC
CAWSVGGVRGYTF
>TRBV12-3/TRBV12-4|TRBJ1-6|NA|few
TGTGCCAGTAGAGGGAGGTTAAATTCACCCCTCCACTTT
CASRGRLNSPLHF
>TRBV20-1|TRBJ2-7|TRBD2|many
TGCAGTGCTCCCTCAACTAGCGGGGGCCTCTACGAGCAGTACTTC
CSAPSTSGGLYEQYF
>TRBV29-1|TRBJ2-3|NA|few
TGCAGCGGCACCGGGACGGGGACCTCTAGCACAGATACGCAGTATTTT
CSGTGTGTSSTDTQYF
>TRBV6-6|TRBJ2-7|TRBD2|few
TGTGCCAGCAGCCACCAAGGAGCGGGAGGGACCTACGAGCAGTACTTC
CASSHQGAGGTYEQYF
>TRBV20-1|TRBJ2-4|NA|NA
TGCAGTGCTACCCCGGACTGGAGCTCCTCTGTAAACATTCAGTACTTC
CSATPDWSSSVNIQYF
>TRBV12-3/TRBV12-4|TRBJ2-7|NA|many
TGTGCCAGCAGTGCCGGACCTTACGAGCAGTACTTC
CASSAGPYEQYF
>TRBV5-1|TRBJ2-3|TRBD2|NA
TGCGCCAGCAGGCCCGAAGGCGGGGGGTTCACAGATACGCAGTATTTT
CASRPEGGGFTDTQYF
>TRBV24-1|TRBJ1-2|NA|many
TGTGCCACCAGTGAAAGTGGGAACTATGGCTACACCTTC
CATSESGNYGYTF
>TRBV27|TRBJ2-3|NA|NA
TGTGCCAGCAGCGAATGGACATCAGATACGCGGTATTTT
CASSEWTSDTRYF
>TRBV29-1|TRBJ2-5|TRBD1|many
TGCAGCGTTGTGAGGGGGCTAGAGACCCAGTACTTC
CSVVRGLETQYF
>TRBV29-1|TRBJ2-1|TRBD1|many
TGCAGCGCCTCGACAGGGACCTACAATGAGCAGTTCTTC
CSASTGTYNEQFF
>TRBV12-3/TRBV12-4|TRBJ2-7|NA|many
TGTGCCAGCAGCGGGTTTAACTACGAGCAGTACTTC
CASSGFNYEQYF
>TRBV20-1|TRBJ1-5|NA|NA
TGCAGTGCTAGAGGAGAGGGGGTTAATCAGCCCCAGCATTTT
CSARGEGVNQPQHF
>TRBV12-3/TRBV12-4|TRBJ2-5|TRBD1|NA
TGTGCCAGCAGACGACAGGGGGTACGAGAGACCCAGTACTTC
CASRRQGVRETQYF
>TRBV6-2/TRBV6-3|TRBJ2-2|NA|few
TGTGCCAGCAGTCGTAAACCAGGGAGCACCTACACCGGGGAGCTGTTTTTT
CASSRKPGSTYTGELFF
>TRBV10-3|TRBJ2-5|NA|many
TGTGCCATCGGACAGCTCCAAGAGACCCAGTACTTC
CAIGQLQETQYF
>TRBV7-9|TRBJ2-5|NA|NA
TGTGCCAGCAGCTTAGTGGTGACGGAGACCCAGTACTTC
CASSLVVTETQYF
>TRBV28|TRBJ1-5|TRBD1|NA
TGTGCCAGCGGCCTTCGACAGGGGGCGTATCAGCCCCAGCATTTT
CASGLRQGAYQPQHF
>TRBV4-1|TRBJ2-7|NA|many
TGCGCCAGCAGCCAGATGACATACTCCTACGAGCAGTACTTC
CASSQMTYSYEQYF
>TRBV28|TRBJ2-5|NA|NA
TGTGCCAGCACCAACGGGACGGAGGCGGGGACCCAGTACTTC
CASTNGTEAGTQYF
>TRBV9|TRBJ2-1|TRBD1|few
TGTGCCAGCAGCGACGAGGGGGCGCAGGCCTACAATGAGCAGTTCTTC
CASSDEGAQAYNEQFF
>TRBV2|TRBJ2-1|NA|NA
TGTGCCAGCAATGGGTTGCGGAACAATGAGCAGTTCTTC
CASNGLRNNEQFF
>TRBV18|TRBJ2-7|NA|NA
TGTGCCAGCTCAATGGGTATTGGGGGCCTCACTTCCTACGAGCAGTACTTC
CASSMGIGGLTSYEQYF
>TRBV7-2|TRBJ2-5|TRBD2|NA
TGTGCCAGCAGTTCACTGGCGGGAGAGACCCCGTACTTC
CASSSLAGETPYF
>TRBV6-5|TRBJ2-5|NA|NA
TGTGCCAGCAGTTACCCGGGGAGGACTGAGACCCAGTACTTC
CASSYPGRTETQYF
>TRBV7-2|TRBJ2-4|NA|NA
TGTGCCAGCAGCTCCCCGGGACAACGTGGGGTTCAGTACTTC
CASSSPGQRGVQYF
>TRBV12-3/TRBV12-4|TRBJ2-1|TRBD2|NA
TGTGCCAGCAGTTTGCCGGTTGTAGCGGGATCTCATGAGCAGTTCTTC
CASSLPVVAGSHEQFF
>TRBV28|TRBJ1-4|TRBD1|few
TGTGCCAGCAGTCAAACAGGGGCAAATGAAAAACTGTTTTTT
CASSQTGANEKLFF
>TRBV4-2|TRBJ2-7|TRBD2|NA
TGTGCCAGCAGCCAAGACGGGCTAGCGGAGCCCTACGAGCAGTACTTC
CASSQDGLAEPYEQYF